This T cell receptor beta chain was obtained from a study of blood T cell repertoires in COVID-19. For the study at large: The United States, Italy and Spain were the sources of the acute and convalescent COVID-19 samples. The cDNA or gDNA used as material had been derived from T cells, B-cell-depleted T cells, or PBMCs.

The CDR3 covers 15 residues. V lost 1 base, J lost 4 bases, and 3 bases stayed unmatched. CDR1 SGHTA and CDR2 FQGNSA come from the germline V gene. Clones were sequenced by immunoSEQ multiplex PCR, and TCRdb holds only the in-frame ones, with some missing. The sample lists over 60,000 clones; 90% were seen once. This TCR derives from a man in his fifties or sixties with acute or convalescent COVID-19. Sequencing used peripheral blood. V gene TRBV7-2 combines with J gene TRBJ2-7, with 11 bases matching TRBD2. The CDR3 protein is CASSLGGTSGYEQYF. CDR3 coding DNA: TGTGCCAGCAGCTTAGGAGGGACTAGCGGTTACGAGCAGTACTTC.